The subject of this entry is one TCR beta chain. The antigen remains unidentified. This record belongs to a study of OX40 agonist ivuxolimab in advanced cancers. Clones were sequenced by immunoSEQ multiplex PCR, and TCRdb holds only the in-frame ones, with some missing. The sample contains 60,000 or so clones, approximately 77% of which appear only once. This CDR3 spans 16 amino acids. Losses at the gene ends were 2 bases for V and 1 base for J; bases not matched to a gene: 3. The germline V gene encodes CDR1 KGHSH and CDR2 LQKENI. General study findings and limits: The expanded peripheral T cells' antigen specificity was not determined.

The sequencing here drew on CD4+ or CD8+ T cells sorted from blood, taken in a trial of the OX40 agonist ivuxolimab. The rearrangement uses TRBV18 and TRBJ2-2; 8 bases match TRBD2. The source is an adult with an advanced solid tumor such as melanoma, head and neck, liver or kidney cancer. This chain's CDR3 is CASSPLGLGNTGELFF. The CDR3 DNA reads TGTGCCAGCTCACCATTGGGACTAGGGAACACCGGGGAGCTGTTTTTT.